The present entry profiles one T cell receptor beta chain with its context. Other DNA sequences in the same sample also yield this CDR3. This specimen belongs to a study of blood T cell repertoires in COVID-19. Study context: PBMCs, B-cell-depleted T cells, or T cells were the source of the cDNA or gDNA that made up the material.

TCRdb's copy holds only in-frame clones and misses some; the assay was immunoSEQ multiplex PCR. The sample has fewer than 450,000 clones, approximately 84% seen once. Germline CDR1 and CDR2: SGHRS and YFSETQ. This CDR3 has 14 residues. Trimming removed 4 bases from V and 1 base from J, with 11 bases in between. Categorization into cohorts depended on clinical history that participants reported. Two negative PCRs, clearance, or symptom resolution were required of recovered Cohort 3 donors. The clonotype originates from a woman aged 25 to 39 who had recovered from COVID-19. The chain employs TRBV5-1 and TRBJ1-1; tentatively, D is TRBD1 (6 bases). The specimen was PBMCs or T cells enriched from blood (not recorded which). CDR3 amino acids: CASSLQGGNTEAFF. CDR3 DNA sequence: TGCGCCAGCAGCCTACAGGGCGGGAACACTGAAGCTTTCTTT.